The clone carrying this TCR beta chain appeared a few times. Its antigen is undetermined. CDR3-region Arm-PCR and iRepertoire HTBI primers produced the TCR beta libraries. MiXCR, run by TCRdb on the multiplex PCR reads, gives a single entry per CDR3 protein. The table has about 560,000 distinct CDR3 sequences, around 16% seen once. The time point: newly diagnosed GD, antithyroid drugs for less than 3 months. From RNA extracted from PBMCs, the TCR library was made. This specimen belongs to a study of regulatory T cells in long-lasting Graves disease. Study-wide points: The study found lower TCR diversity in persistent Graves' patients than in newly diagnosed ones.

V was clipped by 0 bases and J by 6 bases; unmatched bases: 10. CDR3 length: 17 amino acids. Germline V gives CDR1 SGHRS, CDR2 YFSETQ. This sample also appeared in a second study, on T cells in Graves' hyperthyroidism and ophthalmopathy. From that report: Hyperthyroidism was newly diagnosed in patients aged 18 to 65 (duration under 2 months).

The rearrangement links TRBV5-1 to TRBJ2-1; 9 positions match TRBD2. The sequencing used peripheral blood mononuclear cells (PBMCs), collected at new diagnosis, from a patient treated with antithyroid drugs. This clonotype originated in a man aged 18 to 35 with Graves disease. The CDR3, as DNA: TGCGCCAGCAGCTTGGGCGGTGCGGGACTAGCAAGCAATGAGCAGTTCTTC. As protein: CASSLGGAGLASNEQFF.